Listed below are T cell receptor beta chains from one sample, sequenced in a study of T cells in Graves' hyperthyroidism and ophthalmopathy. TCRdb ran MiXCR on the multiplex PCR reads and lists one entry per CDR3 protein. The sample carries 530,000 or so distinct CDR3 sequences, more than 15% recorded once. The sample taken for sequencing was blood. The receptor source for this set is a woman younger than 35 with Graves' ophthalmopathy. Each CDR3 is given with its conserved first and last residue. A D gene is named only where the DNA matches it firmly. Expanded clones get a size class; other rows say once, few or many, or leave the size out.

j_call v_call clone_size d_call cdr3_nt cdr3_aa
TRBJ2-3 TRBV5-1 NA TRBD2 TGCGCCAGCAGCTGGCCGAGGACTAGCGGGGACAACACAGATACGCAGTATTTT CASSWPRTSGDNTDTQYF
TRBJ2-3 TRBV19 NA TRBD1 TGTGCCAGTAGCGCGGACAGGGCCACAGATACGCAGTATTTT CASSADRATDTQYF
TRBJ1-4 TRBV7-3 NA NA TGTGCCAGCAGCTTAGTTGTCAGGCCCAAGAAGAATGAAAAACTGTTTTTT CASSLVVRPKKNEKLFF
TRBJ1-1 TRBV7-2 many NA TGTGCCAGCAGCTTAGATGTGGGATCTAGTGAAGCTTTCTTT CASSLDVGSSEAFF
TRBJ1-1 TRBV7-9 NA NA TGTGCCAGCAGCGAAGAGGACAGAACCACTGAAGCTTTCTTT CASSEEDRTTEAFF
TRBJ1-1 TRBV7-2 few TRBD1 TGTGCCAGCAGGGACCAGGGGGGGACTGAAGCTTTCTTT CASRDQGGTEAFF
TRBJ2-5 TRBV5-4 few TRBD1 TGTGCCAGCAGCCCGGGACAGGGGAAAGAGACCCAGTACTTC CASSPGQGKETQYF
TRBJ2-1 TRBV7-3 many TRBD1 TGTGCCAGCAGCCCAATCATCGGGACAGGGGGTACCAATGAGCAGTTCTTC CASSPIIGTGGTNEQFF
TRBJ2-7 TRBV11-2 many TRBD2 TGTGCCAGCAGCTCATGGCTAGCGGGGGCCCTATCGTACTTC CASSSWLAGALSYF
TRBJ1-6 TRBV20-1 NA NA TGCAGTGCGGCGAGCTCCTATAATTCACCCCTCCACTTT CSAASSYNSPLHF
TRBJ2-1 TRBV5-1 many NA TGCGCCAGCAGCTTGGAATCAGTTTCCTACAATGAGCAGTTCTTC CASSLESVSYNEQFF
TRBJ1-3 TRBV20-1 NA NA TGCAGTGCTATGGGAGGAAACACCATATATTTT CSAMGGNTIYF
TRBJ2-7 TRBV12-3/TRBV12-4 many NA TGTGCCAGCAGCCCTACCGGGACCCTTCCCTACGAGCAGTACTTC CASSPTGTLPYEQYF
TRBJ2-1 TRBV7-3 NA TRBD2 TGTGCCAGCAGCCCCCGTGGGGCGGGAGGCGCTGAGCAGTTCTTC CASSPRGAGGAEQFF
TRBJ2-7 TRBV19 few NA TGTGCCAGTAGTGTTTTCTCTAGCGCCGATCGGGACGAGCAGTACTTC CASSVFSSADRDEQYF
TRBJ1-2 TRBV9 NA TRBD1 TGTGCCTGCAGCGATAGTACCCGGACAGGGGGCTATGGCTACACCTTC CACSDSTRTGGYGYTF
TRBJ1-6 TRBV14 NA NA TGTGCCAGCAGCCCTCTAGGGGATAATTCACCCCTCCACTTT CASSPLGDNSPLHF
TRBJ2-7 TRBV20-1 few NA TGCAGTGGGGGGCCTAATGCCCGCGAGCAGTACTTC CSGGPNAREQYF
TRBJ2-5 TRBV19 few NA TGTGCCAGTAGCGCTGGACGGGCCCTGGGAGAGACCCAGTACTTC CASSAGRALGETQYF
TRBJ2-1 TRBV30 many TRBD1 TGTGCCTGGAGCCGCCCCGGGACAGGGGTATATGAGCAGTTCTTC CAWSRPGTGVYEQFF
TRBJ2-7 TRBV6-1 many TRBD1 TGTGCCAGCAGGGGACAGGACCCCTCCTACGAGCAGTACTTC CASRGQDPSYEQYF
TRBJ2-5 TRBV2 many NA TGTGCCAGCAGTGGCGGAGGGGTGGAGACCCAGTACTTC CASSGGGVETQYF
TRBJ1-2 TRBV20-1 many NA TGCAGTGCCGGCCGGGGGGTTGGTGGCTACACCTTC CSAGRGVGGYTF
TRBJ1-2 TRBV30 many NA TGTGCCTGGAGTTCTCCAACAGGGAACTATGGCTACACCTTC CAWSSPTGNYGYTF
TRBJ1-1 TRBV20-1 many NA TGCAGTGCTACGAAGCGGGCCCCTCGAGCTTTCTTT CSATKRAPRAFF
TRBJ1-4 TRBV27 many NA TGTGCCAGCAGTTCACCGGGACTCCACAATGAAAAACTGTTTTTT CASSSPGLHNEKLFF
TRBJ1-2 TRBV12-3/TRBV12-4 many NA TGTGCCAGCAGTTTGGCAGCGTACCCTTCTAACTATGGCTACACCTTC CASSLAAYPSNYGYTF
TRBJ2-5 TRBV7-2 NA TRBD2 TGTGCCAGCAGCTCAGAACCTCCTCCAAGCGGGATTCCAGAGACCCAGTACTTC CASSSEPPPSGIPETQYF
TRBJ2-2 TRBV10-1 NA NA TGCGCCAGCAGTTCCAGGGAGAACACCGGGGAGCTGTTTTTT CASSSRENTGELFF
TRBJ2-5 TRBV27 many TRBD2 TGTGCCAGCAGTTATGGTCGAGTCCCGGGAGGTGAGACCCAGTACTTC CASSYGRVPGGETQYF
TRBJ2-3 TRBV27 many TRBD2 TGTGCCAGCAGTCCGGGGACTACCCGCACAGATACGCAGTATTTT CASSPGTTRTDTQYF
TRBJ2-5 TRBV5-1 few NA TGCGCCAGCAGCCCGGACCTCCGGGAGACCCAGTACTTC CASSPDLRETQYF
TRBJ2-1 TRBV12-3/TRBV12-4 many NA TGTGCCAGCAGTTTGGTTGCCCTCAATGAGCAGTTCTTC CASSLVALNEQFF
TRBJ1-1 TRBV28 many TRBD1 TGTGCCAGCCGATTGCAGGGGGAAAACACTGAAGCTTTCTTT CASRLQGENTEAFF
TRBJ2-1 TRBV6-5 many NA TGTGCCAGCAGTTACTCGGCAGGGGCAAATGAGCAGTTCTTC CASSYSAGANEQFF
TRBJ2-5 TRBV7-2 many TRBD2 TGTGCCAGCAGCCGGGGACTAGCGGGAGTAAGCGAGACCCAGTACTTC CASSRGLAGVSETQYF
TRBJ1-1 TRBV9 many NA TGTGCCAGCAGCGTAGAGGCAGACCCGAACACTGAAGCTTTCTTT CASSVEADPNTEAFF
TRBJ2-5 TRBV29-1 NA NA TGCAGCGTTGAACTGGCGGCCCTTATGCAAGAGACCCAGTACTTC CSVELAALMQETQYF
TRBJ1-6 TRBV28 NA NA TGTGCCAGCAGTTTAGCCCGTTGGCAGGGTAATTCACCCCTCCACTTT CASSLARWQGNSPLHF
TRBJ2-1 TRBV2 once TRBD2 TGTGCCAGTAAGCACTTGTGGGGACTAGCGGGGTCCTACAATGAGCAGTTCTTC CASKHLWGLAGSYNEQFF
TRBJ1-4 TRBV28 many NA TGTGCCAGCAGCCTCAGCGGGTCGGCTGAAAAACTGTTTTTT CASSLSGSAEKLFF
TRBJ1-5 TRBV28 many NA TGTGCCAGCAGTTCAGACGGGTACCGGCAGCCCCAGCATTTT CASSSDGYRQPQHF
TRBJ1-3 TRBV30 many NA TGTGCCTGGAGCCTCGCCGGGACTGGAAACACCATATATTTT CAWSLAGTGNTIYF
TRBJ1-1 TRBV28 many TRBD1 TGTGCCAGCAGTTCCGAGGGGGCGTTGAACACTGAAGCTTTCTTT CASSSEGALNTEAFF
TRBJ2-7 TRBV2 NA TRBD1 TGTGCCAGCGAGTGGCAGGGGACAGACGAGCAGTACTTC CASEWQGTDEQYF
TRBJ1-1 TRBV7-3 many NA TGTGCCAGCAGCTTACTTCCCCGACAGACCCAAGCTTTCTTT CASSLLPRQTQAFF
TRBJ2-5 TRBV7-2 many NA TGTGCCAGCAGCGTAAGGAGGGACTTTCGGGAGACCCAGTACTTC CASSVRRDFRETQYF
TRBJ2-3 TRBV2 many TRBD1 TGTGCCAGCAGTGAAGATCGTACAGGGGCAGATACGCAGTATTTT CASSEDRTGADTQYF
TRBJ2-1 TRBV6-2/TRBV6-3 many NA TGTGCCAGCAGTTCCCCCGGGAATGAGCAGTTCTTC CASSSPGNEQFF
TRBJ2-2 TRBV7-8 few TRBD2 TGTGCCAGCAGCCGGGGGAGGGGAGACACCGGGGAGCTGTTTTTT CASSRGRGDTGELFF
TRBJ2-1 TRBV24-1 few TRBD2 TGTGCCACCAGTGACCCACTAGCGGGGTTATGGGGGGGGAATGAGCAGTTCTTC CATSDPLAGLWGGNEQFF
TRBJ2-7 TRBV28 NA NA TGTGCCAGCAGTGCCGAGGAGACAGGCTCCTACGAGCAGTACTTC CASSAEETGSYEQYF
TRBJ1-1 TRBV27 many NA TGTGCCAGCAGTTTTATGGGGATGAACACTGAAGCTTTCTTT CASSFMGMNTEAFF
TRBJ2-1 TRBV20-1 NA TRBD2 TGCAGTGCTACTACTAGCGGGGTCGGAGGAGGGAATGAGCAGTTCTTC CSATTSGVGGGNEQFF
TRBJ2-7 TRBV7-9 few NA TGTGCCAGCAGCCAACAGGGCGGCGCCTACGAGCAGTACTTC CASSQQGGAYEQYF
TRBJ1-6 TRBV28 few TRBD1 TGTGCCAGCAGTTTAGACAGGGGGAAGGGATCACCCCTCCACTTT CASSLDRGKGSPLHF
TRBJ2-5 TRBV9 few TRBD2 TGTGCCAGCAGCGTATCAAGCGGGAGTAGCTCGCAGACCCAGTACTTC CASSVSSGSSSQTQYF
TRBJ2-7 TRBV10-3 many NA TGTGCCATCAACACCGGTGAGGCCCACGAGCAGTACTTC CAINTGEAHEQYF
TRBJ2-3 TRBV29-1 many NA TGCAGCGTTGAAAGTACCCGCACAGATACGCAGTATTTT CSVESTRTDTQYF
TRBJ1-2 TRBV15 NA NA TGTGCCACCAGTAAGGACAGTCAACCCAACTATGGCTACACCTTC CATSKDSQPNYGYTF